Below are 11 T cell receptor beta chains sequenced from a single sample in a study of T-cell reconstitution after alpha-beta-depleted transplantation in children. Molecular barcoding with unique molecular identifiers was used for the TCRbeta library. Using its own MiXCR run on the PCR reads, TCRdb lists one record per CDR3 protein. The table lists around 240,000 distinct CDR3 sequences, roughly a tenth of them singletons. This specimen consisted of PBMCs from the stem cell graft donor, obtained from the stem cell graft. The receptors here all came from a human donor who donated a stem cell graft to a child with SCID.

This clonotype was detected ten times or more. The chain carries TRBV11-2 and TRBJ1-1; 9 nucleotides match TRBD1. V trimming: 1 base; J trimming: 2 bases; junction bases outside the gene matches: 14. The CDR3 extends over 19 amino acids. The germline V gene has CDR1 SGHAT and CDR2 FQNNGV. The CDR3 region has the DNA TGTGCCAGCAGCTTAGTATGGCCCACAGGGGGCGAAGGTAACACTGAAGCTTTCTTT. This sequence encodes CASSLVWPTGGEGNTEAFF.

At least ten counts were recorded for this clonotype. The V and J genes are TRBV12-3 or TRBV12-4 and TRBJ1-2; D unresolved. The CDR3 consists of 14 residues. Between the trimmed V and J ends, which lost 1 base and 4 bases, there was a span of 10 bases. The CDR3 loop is CASSLDRPPYGYTF. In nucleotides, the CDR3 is TGTGCCAGCAGTTTAGATCGGCCGCCCTATGGCTACACCTTC.

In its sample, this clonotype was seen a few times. CDR3 residues: CASSLLGQGGNSPLHF. The CDR3 nucleotides are TGTGCCAGCAGCCTACTGGGACAGGGGGGAAATTCACCCCTCCACTTT. This sequence joins TRBV7-3 and TRBJ1-6; 11 nucleotides line up with TRBD1. There are 16 residues in the CDR3. Germline V gives CDR1 SGHTA, CDR2 FQGTGA. J lost 7 bases, V lost 5 bases, and 7 bases had no gene match.

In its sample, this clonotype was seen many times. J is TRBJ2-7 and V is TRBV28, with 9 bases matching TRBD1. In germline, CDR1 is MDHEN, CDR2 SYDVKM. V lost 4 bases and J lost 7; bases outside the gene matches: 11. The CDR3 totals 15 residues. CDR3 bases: TGTGCCAGCAGTTCGGCGGGACAGGGCTGGAAAGAGCAGTACTTC. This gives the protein CASSSAGQGWKEQYF.

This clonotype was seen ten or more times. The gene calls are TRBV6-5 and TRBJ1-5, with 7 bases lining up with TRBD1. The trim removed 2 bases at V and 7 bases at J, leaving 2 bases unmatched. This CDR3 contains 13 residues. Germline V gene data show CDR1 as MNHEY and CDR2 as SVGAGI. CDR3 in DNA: TGTGCCAGCAGTTACGCAGGGGGACAGCCCCAGCATTTT. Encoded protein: CASSYAGGQPQHF.

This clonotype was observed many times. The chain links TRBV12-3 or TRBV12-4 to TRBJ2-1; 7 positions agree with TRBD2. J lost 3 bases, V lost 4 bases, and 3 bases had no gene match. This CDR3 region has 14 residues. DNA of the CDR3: TGTGCCAGCAGTTATGGGGGGGTCTACAATGAGCAGTTCTTC. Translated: CASSYGGVYNEQFF.

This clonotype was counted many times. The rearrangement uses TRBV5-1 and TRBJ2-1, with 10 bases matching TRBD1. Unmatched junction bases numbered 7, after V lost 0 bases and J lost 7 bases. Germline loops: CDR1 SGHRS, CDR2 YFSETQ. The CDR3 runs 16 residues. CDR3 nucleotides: TGCGCCAGCAGCTTGGGGGACAGGGGAGCAAGGAATGAGCAGTTCTTC. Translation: CASSLGDRGARNEQFF.

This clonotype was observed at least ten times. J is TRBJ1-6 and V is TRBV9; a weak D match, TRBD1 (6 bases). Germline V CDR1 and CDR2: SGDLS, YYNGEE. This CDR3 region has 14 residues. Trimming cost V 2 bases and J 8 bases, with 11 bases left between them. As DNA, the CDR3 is TGTGCCAGCAGCGTTTTACAGGGCGATTCACCCCTCCACTTT. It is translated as CASSVLQGDSPLHF.

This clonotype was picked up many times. In DNA form, the CDR3 reads TGCAGCGTTAGATTTAGCGGGGGGTCTCAAGAGACCCAGTACTTC. Its translation is CSVRFSGGSQETQYF. The chain carries TRBV29-1 and TRBJ2-5; 10 bases align to TRBD2. The CDR3 has 15 amino acids. Germline assignment: CDR1 SQVTM and CDR2 ANQGSEA. V trimming: 5 bases; J trimming: 2 bases; junction bases outside the gene matches: 8. The whole variable domain, filled in from reference TRBV29-1 and TRBJ2-5, reads SAVISQKPSRDICQRGTSLTIQCQVDSQVTMMFWYRQQPGQSLTLIATANQGSEATYESGFVIDKFPISRPNLTFSTLTVSNMSPEDSSIYLCSVRFSGGSQETQYFGPGTRLLVL.

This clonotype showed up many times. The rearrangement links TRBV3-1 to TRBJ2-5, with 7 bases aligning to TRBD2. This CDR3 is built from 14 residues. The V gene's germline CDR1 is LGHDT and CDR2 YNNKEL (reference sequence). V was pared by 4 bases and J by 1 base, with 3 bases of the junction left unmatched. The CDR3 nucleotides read TGTGCCAGCAGCCCAGCGGGGATCCAAGAGACCCAGTACTTC. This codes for CASSPAGIQETQYF.

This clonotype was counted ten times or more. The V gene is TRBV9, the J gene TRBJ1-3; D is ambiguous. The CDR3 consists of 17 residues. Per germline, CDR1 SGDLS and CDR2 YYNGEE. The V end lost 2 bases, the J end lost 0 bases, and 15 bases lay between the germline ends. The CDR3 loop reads CASSVRAVPVSGNTIYF. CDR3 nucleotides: TGTGCCAGCAGCGTTCGGGCAGTCCCCGTCTCTGGAAACACCATATATTTT.